A selection of T cell receptor beta chains follows, all from one sample in a study of T cell responses to AZD1222 COVID-19 vaccine. Sequenced by immunoSEQ multiplex PCR; TCRdb stores in-frame clones only, minus some. The profile shows about 99,000 clones, approximately 90% of them singletons. The sequences come from peripheral blood, collected on day 0 of AZD1222 vaccination. All receptors come from an adult in good health. Both conserved end residues are part of each CDR3. D genes are given only for firm matches. Not all rows give a size; the values are once, few, many and, for expanded clones, a class.

v_call	d_call	cdr3_length	clone_size	j_call	cdr3_aa	cdr3_nt
TRBV11-2	NA	16	NA	TRBJ1-2	CASSLVRGRRNYGYTF	TGTGCCAGCAGCTTAGTTAGGGGCAGGCGCAACTATGGCTACACCTTC
TRBV7-8	NA	17	NA	TRBJ2-1	CASSLANLGGSYNEQFF	TGTGCCAGCAGCTTAGCGAACCTAGGCGGCTCCTACAATGAGCAGTTCTTC
TRBV6-5	NA	15	NA	TRBJ1-5	CASSQMGGSNQPQHF	TGTGCCAGCAGCCAAATGGGAGGGAGCAATCAGCCCCAGCATTTT
TRBV4-1	NA	15	once	TRBJ2-7	CASSQEGRSSYEQYF	TGCGCCAGCAGCCAAGAAGGGAGAAGCTCCTACGAGCAGTACTTC
TRBV7-3	TRBD2	16	NA	TRBJ2-3	CASSQIAGEAGDTQYF	TGTGCCAGCAGCCAGATAGCGGGGGAGGCGGGAGATACGCAGTATTTT
TRBV12-3/TRBV12-4	NA	12	NA	TRBJ1-3	CASSLVGGTIYF	TGTGCCAGCAGTTTAGTTGGGGGCACCATATATTTT
TRBV15	TRBD2	13	once	TRBJ2-1	CATRRGARDEQFF	TGTGCCACCCGGCGGGGGGCGCGGGATGAGCAGTTCTTC
TRBV20-1	NA	15	NA	TRBJ1-2	CSAGGEGGHYYGYTF	TGCAGTGCTGGTGGGGAAGGAGGGCACTACTATGGCTACACCTTC
TRBV19	TRBD1	13	NA	TRBJ1-6	CASSGTGKSPLHF	TGTGCCAGTAGCGGGACAGGGAAATCACCCCTCCACTTT
TRBV7-8	NA	13	NA	TRBJ1-4	CASRFTWDEKLFF	TGTGCCAGCAGGTTCACCTGGGATGAAAAACTGTTTTTT
TRBV29-1	NA	13	NA	TRBJ1-1	CSVHMTVNTEAFF	TGCAGCGTTCACATGACAGTGAACACTGAAGCTTTCTTT
TRBV6-5	TRBD2	14	NA	TRBJ2-1	CASSRTSGDNEQFF	TGTGCCAGCAGCAGGACTAGCGGGGACAATGAGCAGTTCTTC
TRBV5-1	NA	14	NA	TRBJ2-5	CASSLVQLQETQYF	TGCGCCAGCAGCTTGGTACAGCTCCAAGAGACCCAGTACTTC
TRBV19	TRBD2	17	once	TRBJ2-2	CASSSGTSGRAGGELFF	TGTGCCAGTAGTTCCGGGACTAGCGGGAGGGCCGGCGGGGAGCTGTTTTTT
TRBV28	NA	12	NA	TRBJ1-2	CASSLVAYGYTF	TGTGCCAGCAGTTTAGTGGCCTATGGCTACACCTTC
TRBV6-5	TRBD1	14	NA	TRBJ1-6	CASSWDRSYSPLHF	TGTGCCAGCAGCTGGGACAGGTCTTATTCACCCCTCCACTTT
TRBV7-3	TRBD1	14	NA	TRBJ2-2	CASRRTGGTGELFF	TGTGCCAGCAGACGGACAGGCGGCACCGGGGAGCTGTTTTTT
TRBV7-3	NA	14	once	TRBJ2-5	CASSLTGLPETQYF	TGTGCCAGCAGCTTAACGGGTCTTCCAGAGACCCAGTACTTC
TRBV7-8	NA	15	NA	TRBJ1-2	CASSTNDRSNYGYTF	TGTGCCAGCAGCACAAACGACAGGAGCAACTATGGCTACACCTTC
TRBV6-5	TRBD1	14	NA	TRBJ2-5	CASRLQGARETQYF	TGTGCCAGCAGACTACAGGGGGCTCGGGAGACCCAGTACTTC
TRBV19	NA	13	NA	TRBJ1-2	CASSINRDNGYTF	TGTGCCAGTAGTATAAACAGGGATAATGGCTACACCTTC
TRBV7-2	NA	15	NA	TRBJ2-5	CASSTNRGNQETQYF	TGTGCCAGCAGCACCAACCGGGGCAATCAAGAGACCCAGTACTTC
TRBV11-3	NA	14	NA	TRBJ1-1	CASSGGGGSTEAFF	TGTGCCAGCAGCGGGGGAGGGGGAAGCACTGAAGCTTTCTTT
TRBV6-4	NA	13	NA	TRBJ1-5	CASSESRNQPQHF	TGTGCCAGCAGTGAATCGCGCAATCAGCCCCAGCATTTT
TRBV27	TRBD1	14	NA	TRBJ1-1	CASSDRVMNTEAFF	TGTGCCAGCAGCGACAGGGTAATGAACACTGAAGCTTTCTTT
TRBV13	TRBD2	19	once	TRBJ2-1	CASSPGRVAGGTPGLQQFF	TGTGCCAGCAGCCCCGGGCGGGTAGCGGGAGGGACTCCGGGACTCCAGCAGTTCTTC
TRBV19	NA	15	NA	TRBJ1-1	CASSILAGMNTEAFF	TGTGCCAGTAGTATTCTGGCAGGGATGAACACTGAAGCTTTCTTT
TRBV16	NA	12	NA	TRBJ1-3	CASKPAGNTIYF	TGTGCCAGCAAGCCCGCCGGAAACACCATATATTTT
TRBV5-4	TRBD2	16	NA	TRBJ2-3	CASSGGGSGVADTQYF	TGTGCCAGCAGCGGCGGGGGTAGCGGGGTAGCAGATACGCAGTATTTT